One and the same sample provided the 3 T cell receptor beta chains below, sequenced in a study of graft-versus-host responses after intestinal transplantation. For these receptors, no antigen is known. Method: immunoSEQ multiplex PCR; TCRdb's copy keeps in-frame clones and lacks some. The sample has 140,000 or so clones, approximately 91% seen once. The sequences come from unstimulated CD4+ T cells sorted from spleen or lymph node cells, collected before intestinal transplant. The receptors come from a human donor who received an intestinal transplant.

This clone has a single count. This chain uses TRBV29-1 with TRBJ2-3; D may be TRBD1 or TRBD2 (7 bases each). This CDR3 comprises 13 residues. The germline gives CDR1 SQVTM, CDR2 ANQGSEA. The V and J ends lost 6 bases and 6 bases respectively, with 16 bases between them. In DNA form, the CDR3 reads TGCAGCGTCCCCCGGCAGGGGGGGGATACGCAGTATTTT. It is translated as CSVPRQGGDTQYF.

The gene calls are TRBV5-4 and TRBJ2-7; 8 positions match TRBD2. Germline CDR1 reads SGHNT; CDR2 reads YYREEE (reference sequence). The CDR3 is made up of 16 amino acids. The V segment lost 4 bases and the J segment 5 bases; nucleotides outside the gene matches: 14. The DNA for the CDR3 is TGTGCCAGCAGCCTGCCCGGGACTAGAGGGTCTAACGAGCAGTACTTC. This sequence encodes CASSLPGTRGSNEQYF. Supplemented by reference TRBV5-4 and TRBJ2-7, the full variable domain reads ETGVTQSPTHLIKTRGQQVTLRCSSQSGHNTVSWYQQALGQGPQFIFQYYREEENGRGNFPPRFSGLQFPNYSSELNVNALELDDSALYLCASSLPGTRGSNEQYFGPGTRLTVT.

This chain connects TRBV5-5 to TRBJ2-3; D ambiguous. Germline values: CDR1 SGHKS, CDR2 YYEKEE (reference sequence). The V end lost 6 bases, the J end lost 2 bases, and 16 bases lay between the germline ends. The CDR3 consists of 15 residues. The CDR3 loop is CASKFQTVYTDTQYF. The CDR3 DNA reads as TGTGCCAGCAAGTTTCAAACGGTGTACACAGATACGCAGTATTTT.